Sequencing of this T cell receptor beta chain was carried out in a study of blood T cell repertoires in COVID-19. Across the study: PBMCs, B-cell-depleted T cells, or T cells provided the cDNA or gDNA that made up the material.

In the study's own analysis: How many nucleated cells were present was estimated from reference gene primer amplification. Produced via immunoSEQ multiplex PCR; TCRdb's table is partial and in-frame only. V, J and clone size reflect that table, while D and trimming were determined from the DNA. The table includes some 200,000 clones, around four fifths detected once. With 2 bases removed from V and 6 bases from J, the gap between germline ends came to 11 bases. In germline, CDR1 is SNHLY, CDR2 FYNNEI. There are 15 residues in the CDR3. V usage is TRBV2 and J usage is TRBJ1-6, with a tentative D call TRBD1 (5 bases). The TCR sequence derives from a man aged 30-40 years with active or convalescent COVID-19. The sequenced sample was peripheral blood. The CDR3 nucleotides read TGTGCCAGCAGTGAAAGGCAGGGAAGTAATTCACCCCTCCACTTT. This translates into CASSERQGSNSPLHF.